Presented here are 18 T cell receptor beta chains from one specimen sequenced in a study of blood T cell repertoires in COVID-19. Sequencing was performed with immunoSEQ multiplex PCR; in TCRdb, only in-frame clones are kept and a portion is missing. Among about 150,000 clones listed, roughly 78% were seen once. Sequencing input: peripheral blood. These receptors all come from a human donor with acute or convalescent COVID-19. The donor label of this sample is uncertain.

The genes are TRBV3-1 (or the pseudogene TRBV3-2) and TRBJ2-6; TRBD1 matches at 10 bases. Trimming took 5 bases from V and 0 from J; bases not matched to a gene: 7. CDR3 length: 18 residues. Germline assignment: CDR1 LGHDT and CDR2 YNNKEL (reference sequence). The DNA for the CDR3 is TGTGCCAGCAGCTCCCGGGACAGGGGACCCTCTGGGGCCAACGTCCTGACTTTC. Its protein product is CASSSRDRGPSGANVLTF.

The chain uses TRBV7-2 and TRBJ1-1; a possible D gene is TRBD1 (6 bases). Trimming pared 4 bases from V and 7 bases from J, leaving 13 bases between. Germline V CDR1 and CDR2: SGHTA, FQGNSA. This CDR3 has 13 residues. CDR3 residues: CASSSWGRSEAFF. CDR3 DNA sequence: TGTGCCAGCAGCTCCTGGGGGCGGAGTGAAGCTTTCTTT. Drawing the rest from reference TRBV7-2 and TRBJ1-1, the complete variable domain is GAGVSQSPSNKVTEKGKDVELRCDPISGHTALYWYRQSLGQGLEFLIYFQGNSAPDKSGLPSDRFSAERTGGSVSTLTIQRTQQEDSAVYLCASSSWGRSEAFFGQGTRLTVV.

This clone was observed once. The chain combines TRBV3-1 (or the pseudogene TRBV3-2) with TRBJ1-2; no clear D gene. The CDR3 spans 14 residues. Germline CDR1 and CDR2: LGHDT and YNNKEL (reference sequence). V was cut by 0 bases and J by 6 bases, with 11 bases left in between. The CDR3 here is CASSQEALLHGYTF. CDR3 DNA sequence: TGTGCCAGCAGCCAAGAGGCCCTTTTGCATGGCTACACCTTC.

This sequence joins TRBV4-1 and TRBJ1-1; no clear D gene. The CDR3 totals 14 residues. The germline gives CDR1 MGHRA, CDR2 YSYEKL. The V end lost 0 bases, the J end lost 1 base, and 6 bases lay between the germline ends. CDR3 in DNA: TGCGCCAGCAGCCAAGACCACAGGAACACTGAAGCTTTCTTT. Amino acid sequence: CASSQDHRNTEAFF.

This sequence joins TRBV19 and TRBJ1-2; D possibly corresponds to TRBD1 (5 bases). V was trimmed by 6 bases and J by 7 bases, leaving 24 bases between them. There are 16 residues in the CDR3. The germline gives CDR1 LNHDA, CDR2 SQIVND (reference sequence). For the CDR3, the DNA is TGTGCCAGTAGCAAATGGACCCCCGGGGGTGAGGGTGGCTACACCTTC. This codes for CASSKWTPGGEGGYTF. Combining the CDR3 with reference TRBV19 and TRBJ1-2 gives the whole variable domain DGGITQSPKYLFRKEGQNVTLSCEQNLNHDAMYWYRQDPGQGLRLIYYSQIVNDFQKGDIAEGYSVSREKKESFPLTVTSAQKNPTAFYLCASSKWTPGGEGGYTFGSGTRLTVV.

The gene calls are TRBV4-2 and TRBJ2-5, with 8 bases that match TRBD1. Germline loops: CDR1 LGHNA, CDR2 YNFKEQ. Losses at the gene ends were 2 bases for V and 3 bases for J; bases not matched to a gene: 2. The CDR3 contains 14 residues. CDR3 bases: TGTGCCAGCAGCCAACCGGACAGGGAAGAGACCCAGTACTTC. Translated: CASSQPDREETQYF.

CDR3 in DNA: TGTGCCAGCACCCCGGGGGGATTACGAAGAATAGATACGCAGTATTTT. Residues: CASTPGGLRRIDTQYF. This sequence joins TRBV11-2 and TRBJ2-3; 7 bases line up with TRBD2. Germline V gives CDR1 SGHAT, CDR2 FQNNGV. The CDR3 covers 16 residues. The V gene end was trimmed by 7 bases and the J gene end by 5 bases; junction bases not matched to a gene: 15.

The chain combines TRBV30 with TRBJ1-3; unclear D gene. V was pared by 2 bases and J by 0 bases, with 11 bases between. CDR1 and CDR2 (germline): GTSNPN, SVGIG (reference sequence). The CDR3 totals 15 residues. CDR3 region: CAWSSPRSSGNTIYF. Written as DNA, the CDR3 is TGTGCCTGGAGTTCTCCTAGGAGCTCTGGAAACACCATATATTTT.

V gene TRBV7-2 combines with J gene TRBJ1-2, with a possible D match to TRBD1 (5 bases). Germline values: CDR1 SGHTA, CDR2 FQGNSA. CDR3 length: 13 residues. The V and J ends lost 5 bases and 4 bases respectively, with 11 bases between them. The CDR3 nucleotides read TGTGCCAGCAGCGCGGGACGGCTCTATGGCTACACCTTC. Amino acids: CASSAGRLYGYTF. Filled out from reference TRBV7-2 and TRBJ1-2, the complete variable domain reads GAGVSQSPSNKVTEKGKDVELRCDPISGHTALYWYRQSLGQGLEFLIYFQGNSAPDKSGLPSDRFSAERTGGSVSTLTIQRTQQEDSAVYLCASSAGRLYGYTFGSGTRLTVV.

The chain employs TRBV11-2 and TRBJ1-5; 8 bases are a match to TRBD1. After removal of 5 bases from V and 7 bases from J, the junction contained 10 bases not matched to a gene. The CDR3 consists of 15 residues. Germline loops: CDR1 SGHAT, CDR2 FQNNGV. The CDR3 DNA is TGTGCCAGCAGCCCAGGGACAGGCCTAAACCAGCCCCAGCATTTT. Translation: CASSPGTGLNQPQHF.

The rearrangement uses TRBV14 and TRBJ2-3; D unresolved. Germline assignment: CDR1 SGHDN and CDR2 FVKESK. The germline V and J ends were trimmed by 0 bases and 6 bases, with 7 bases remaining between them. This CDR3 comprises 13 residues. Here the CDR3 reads CASSQDLRDTQYF. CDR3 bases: TGTGCCAGCAGCCAAGATTTGAGGGATACGCAGTATTTT.

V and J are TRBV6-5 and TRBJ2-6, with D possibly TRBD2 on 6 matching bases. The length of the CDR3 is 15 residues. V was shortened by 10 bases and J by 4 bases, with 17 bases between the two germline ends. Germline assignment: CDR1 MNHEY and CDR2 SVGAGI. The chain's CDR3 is CATGSGTLGANVLTF. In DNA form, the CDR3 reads TGTGCCACAGGATCCGGGACTCTAGGGGCCAACGTCCTGACTTTC.

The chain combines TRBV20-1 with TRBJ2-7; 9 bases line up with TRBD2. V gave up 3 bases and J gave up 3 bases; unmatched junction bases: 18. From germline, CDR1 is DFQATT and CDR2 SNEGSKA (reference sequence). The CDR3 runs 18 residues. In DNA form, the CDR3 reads TGCAGTGCTAGTCGGCTAGCGGGGAGTCGTGACCTGCGCTACGAGCAGTACTTC. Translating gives CSASRLAGSRDLRYEQYF.

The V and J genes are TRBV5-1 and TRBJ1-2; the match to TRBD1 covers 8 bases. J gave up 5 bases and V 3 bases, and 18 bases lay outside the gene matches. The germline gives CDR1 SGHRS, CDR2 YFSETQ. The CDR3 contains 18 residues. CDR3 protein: CASSSTWETGAGPYGYTF. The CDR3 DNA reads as TGCGCCAGCAGCTCGACATGGGAGACAGGGGCGGGGCCGTATGGCTACACCTTC.

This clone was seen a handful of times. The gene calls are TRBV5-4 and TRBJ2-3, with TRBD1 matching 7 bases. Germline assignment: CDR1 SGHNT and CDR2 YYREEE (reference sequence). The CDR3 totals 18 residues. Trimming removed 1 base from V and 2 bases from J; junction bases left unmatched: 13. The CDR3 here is CASSLKVTGAIPTDTQYF. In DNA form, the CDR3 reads TGTGCCAGCAGCTTGAAAGTTACAGGGGCTATACCCACAGATACGCAGTATTTT.

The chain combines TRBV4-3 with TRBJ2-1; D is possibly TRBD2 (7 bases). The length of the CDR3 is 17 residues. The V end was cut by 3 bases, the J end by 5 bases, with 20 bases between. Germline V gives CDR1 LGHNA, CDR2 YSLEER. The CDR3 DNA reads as TGCGCCAGCAGCCACCTCCGGGGGGCCCCCCAACACAATGAGCAGTTCTTC. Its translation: CASSHLRGAPQHNEQFF.

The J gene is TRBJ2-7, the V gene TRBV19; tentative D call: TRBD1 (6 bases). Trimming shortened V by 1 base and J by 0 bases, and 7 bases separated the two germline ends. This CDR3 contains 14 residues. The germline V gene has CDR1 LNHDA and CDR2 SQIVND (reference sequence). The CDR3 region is CASSIVDSSYEQYF. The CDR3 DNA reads TGTGCCAGTAGTATAGTGGACAGCTCCTACGAGCAGTACTTC.

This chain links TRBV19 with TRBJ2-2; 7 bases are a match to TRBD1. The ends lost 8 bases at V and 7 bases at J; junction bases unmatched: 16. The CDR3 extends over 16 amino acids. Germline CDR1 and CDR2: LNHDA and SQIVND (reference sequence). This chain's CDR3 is CASSKNRDRISGELFF. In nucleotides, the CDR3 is TGTGCCAGTTCAAAAAACCGGGACAGAATAAGCGGGGAGCTGTTTTTT. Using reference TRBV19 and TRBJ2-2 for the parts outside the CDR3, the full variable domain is DGGITQSPKYLFRKEGQNVTLSCEQNLNHDAMYWYRQDPGQGLRLIYYSQIVNDFQKGDIAEGYSVSREKKESFPLTVTSAQKNPTAFYLCASSKNRDRISGELFFGEGSRLTVL.